A selection of T cell receptor beta chains follows, all from one sample in a study of blood T cells in healthy people across ages. TCRdb reprocessed the 5' RACE reads with MiXCR, giving one entry per CDR3 protein. The sample contains 600,000 or so distinct CDR3 sequences, 45% to 55% of which appear only once. Sequencing was carried out using blood. These receptors originate from a man of 80 years or more in good health. Both conserved end residues are part of each CDR3. The order of the fields is D gene, V gene, clone size, J gene, CDR3 protein, CDR3 DNA. A D gene is named only where the DNA matches it firmly. Clone size is given for some rows only: seen once, a few or many times, or a class if the clone is expanded.

>NA|TRBV29-1|NA|TRBJ1-1
CSGDRNTEAFF
TGCAGCGGTGACAGGAACACTGAAGCTTTCTTT
>TRBD2|TRBV5-4|few|TRBJ2-5
CASSQGLAGAQETQYF
TGTGCCAGCAGCCAGGGACTAGCGGGAGCCCAAGAGACCCAGTACTTC
>TRBD2|TRBV4-1|NA|TRBJ2-5
CASSLLAGQETQYF
TGCGCCAGCAGCCTCCTAGCGGGCCAAGAGACCCAGTACTTC
>NA|TRBV29-1|many|TRBJ2-7
CSVEAGQEDLYEQYF
TGCAGCGTTGAAGCTGGCCAGGAAGATCTCTACGAGCAGTACTTC
>TRBD1|TRBV7-2|NA|TRBJ2-7
CASSLGGTAGEQYF
TGTGCCAGCAGCTTAGGGGGGACAGCAGGGGAGCAGTACTTC
>NA|TRBV7-2|NA|TRBJ2-4
CASSSGGNIQYF
TGTGCCAGCAGCTCTGGAGGAAACATTCAGTACTTC
>NA|TRBV7-3|few|TRBJ2-3
CASSLSPFGTQYF
TGTGCCAGCAGCTTATCCCCATTTGGAACGCAGTATTTT
>NA|TRBV20-1|NA|TRBJ1-5
CSARGHSSNQPQHF
TGCAGTGCTAGAGGACACTCTAGCAATCAGCCCCAGCATTTT
>NA|TRBV18|NA|TRBJ2-5
CASSPGPSPDGKETQYF
TGTGCCAGCTCACCGGGCCCTAGTCCGGACGGGAAAGAGACCCAGTACTTC
>NA|TRBV4-3|NA|TRBJ2-1
CASSQDWGEPDEQFF
TGCGCCAGCAGCCAAGATTGGGGGGAGCCGGATGAGCAGTTCTTC
>TRBD2|TRBV20-1|NA|TRBJ2-7
CSAHFGGASYEQYF
TGCAGTGCTCACTTCGGGGGGGCGTCCTACGAGCAGTACTTC
>TRBD1|TRBV7-9|NA|TRBJ2-7
CASSPNSGGEQYF
TGTGCCAGCAGCCCGAACTCAGGGGGCGAGCAGTACTTC
>NA|TRBV6-5|NA|TRBJ1-6
CASTPGQYNSPLHF
TGTGCCAGCACTCCGGGACAATATAATTCACCCCTCCACTTT
>TRBD1|TRBV27|NA|TRBJ2-1
CASSAHNQGQGLNEQFF
TGTGCCAGCAGTGCGCACAACCAGGGACAGGGTCTCAATGAGCAGTTCTTC
>NA|TRBV13|NA|TRBJ1-6
CASSWTGTEIHF
TGTGCCAGCAGCTGGACCGGGACGGAAATCCACTTT
>NA|TRBV20-1|many|TRBJ1-1
CSARDQGVDTEAFF
TGCAGTGCTAGAGATCAAGGGGTGGACACTGAAGCTTTCTTT
>TRBD1|TRBV7-2|NA|TRBJ2-7
CASSLDGQGTYEQYF
TGTGCCAGCAGCTTAGACGGACAGGGGACCTACGAGCAGTACTTC
>TRBD1|TRBV6-6|many|TRBJ2-5
CAAQGARQETQYF
TGTGCCGCACAGGGGGCGCGACAAGAGACCCAGTACTTC
>NA|TRBV5-1|NA|TRBJ2-3
CASSLDGTLTDTQYF
TGCGCCAGCAGCTTGGACGGGACCCTCACAGATACGCAGTATTTT
>TRBD1|TRBV24-1|NA|TRBJ1-5
CATSPGQVDQPQHF
TGTGCCACTTCGCCGGGACAGGTTGATCAGCCCCAGCATTTT
>NA|TRBV7-9|few|TRBJ2-6
CASSLVRGYGANVLTF
TGTGCCAGCAGCTTAGTTCGAGGGTACGGGGCCAACGTCCTGACTTTC
>NA|TRBV3-1|NA|TRBJ1-1
CASSQGAGQGEAFF
TGTGCCAGCAGCCAAGGGGCGGGGCAGGGTGAAGCTTTCTTT
>NA|TRBV4-2|NA|TRBJ2-3
CASSGARGRALTDTQYF
TGTGCCAGCAGCGGAGCCAGGGGGAGGGCCCTCACAGATACGCAGTATTTT